Following are 30 T cell receptor beta chains from one sample sequenced in a study of sequential checkpoint blockade in melanoma (dated by TCRdb to the late 2010s). Preparation of the library involved the immunoSEQ multiplex PCR assay. TCRdb provides this immuneACCESS table in a form limited to in-frame rearrangements. Some clones are lacking; in checked studies, under half of them reflect an unresolved V gene, and why the rest are absent is not known. The sample has approximately 3,300 clones on record, 50% to 75% of them singletons. About 20% of the sample lies in the top ten. The treatment or condition label on this specimen signifies: randomized to nivolumab then ipilimumab (arm A) or the reverse (arm B). The starting material was CD8+ T cells sorted from blood (inferred from file names), obtained from a patient given nivolumab and ipilimumab in sequence. The receptor set was obtained from a human donor with melanoma.

The chain uses TRBV5-8 and TRBJ2-7; D call uncertain. Trimming took 1 base from V and 2 from J, leaving 10 bases between them. The CDR3 runs 14 residues. CDR1 SGHTS and CDR2 YDEGEE come from the germline V gene. The CDR3: CASSLLDFAYEQYF. In DNA, the CDR3 is TGTGCCAGCAGCTTGTTAGATTTCGCCTACGAGCAGTACTTC.

V usage is TRBV30 and J usage is TRBJ2-1; 7 bases are a match to TRBD2. Germline V gives CDR1 GTSNPN, CDR2 SVGIG (reference sequence). V lost 1 base, J lost 0 bases, and 12 bases stayed unmatched. The CDR3 extends over 18 amino acids. CDR3 residues: CAWSGVGGPFSSYNEQFF. The CDR3 DNA reads as TGTGCCTGGAGTGGGGTGGGAGGGCCTTTTTCCTCCTACAATGAGCAGTTCTTC.

This clone was seen just once. This chain links TRBV20-1 with TRBJ1-1; D remains ambiguous. V lost 6 bases, J lost 3 bases, and 5 bases lay in between. This CDR3 is built from 10 residues. Germline CDR1 is DFQATT and CDR2 is SNEGSKA (reference sequence). The CDR3 DNA is TGCAGTGCACTATACACTGAAGCTTTCTTT. It specifies CSALYTEAFF.

In its sample, this clone was seen a few times. V and J are TRBV5-4 and TRBJ2-7, with TRBD2 as a possible D gene (6 bases). The V gene lost 6 bases and the J gene lost 7 bases, with 20 bases spanning the gap. The CDR3 covers 14 residues. Germline V gene lookup returns CDR1 SGHNT and CDR2 YYREEE (reference sequence). CDR3 nucleotide sequence: TGTGCCAGCACCCCAGACCGGGGGACGGAAGAGCAGTACTTC. As protein: CASTPDRGTEEQYF. Full variable domain (remainder filled in from reference TRBV5-4 and TRBJ2-7): ETGVTQSPTHLIKTRGQQVTLRCSSQSGHNTVSWYQQALGQGPQFIFQYYREEENGRGNFPPRFSGLQFPNYSSELNVNALELDDSALYLCASTPDRGTEEQYFGPGTRLTVT.

The CDR3 coding sequence is TGTGCCAGCAGCTTTGAGGTGGGGGCGGACAATCAGCCCCAGCATTTT. It encodes CASSFEVGADNQPQHF. The V gene is TRBV7-2, the J gene TRBJ1-5; D perhaps matches TRBD1 (6 bases). CDR1 is SGHTA and CDR2 is FQGNSA in the germline V gene. This CDR3 is 16 amino acids long. Trimming removed 3 bases from V and 3 bases from J, with 15 bases in between.

This clone was counted a few times. The V gene is TRBV7-8, the J gene TRBJ1-1; D is unclear. The CDR3 runs to 13 residues. V dropped 1 base and J dropped 1 base, with 4 bases sitting between them. In germline, CDR1 is SGHVS, CDR2 FQNEAQ. The CDR3 coding sequence is TGTGCCAGCAGCTTAGGGGCGAACACTGAAGCTTTCTTT. It translates to CASSLGANTEAFF.

In this sample, this clone turned up a few times. CDR3 DNA sequence: TGTGCCAGCAGTGAATATTTCGCGGGAACTGAAGCTTTCTTT. Protein product: CASSEYFAGTEAFF. The chain employs TRBV25-1 and TRBJ1-1; D unresolved. Trimming took off 0 bases at V and 5 bases at J, with 10 bases between the two ends. The CDR3 loop spans 14 amino acids. CDR1 and CDR2 from the germline V gene are MGHDK and SYGVNS.

This clone was found a few times. The chain links TRBV5-1 to TRBJ2-7, with D perhaps TRBD2 (5 bases). The CDR3 sequence is 13 residues long. Germline loops: CDR1 SGHRS, CDR2 YFSETQ. V was cut by 6 bases and J by 1 base, with 11 bases left in between. CDR3 loop: CASMSGNSYEQYF. CDR3 nucleotide sequence: TGCGCCAGCATGTCGGGGAATTCCTACGAGCAGTACTTC.

The chain combines TRBV30 with TRBJ1-1; no clear D. Per germline, CDR1 GTSNPN and CDR2 SVGIG (reference sequence). This CDR3 comprises 15 residues. V was pared by 0 bases and J by 7 bases, with 18 bases between. CDR3 loop: CAWSVSYGSTNEAFF. The CDR3 nucleotides are TGTGCCTGGAGTGTTTCGTATGGTAGTACCAATGAAGCTTTCTTT.

The count of this clone is one. V is TRBV9 and J is TRBJ2-3, with D perhaps TRBD1 (5 bases). Trimming left V 4 bases short and J 7 bases short, with 10 bases between. This CDR3 has 12 amino acids. Germline V gene lookup returns CDR1 SGDLS and CDR2 YYNGEE. DNA for the CDR3: TGTGCCAGCAGCCCAGGGTTCAATACGCAGTATTTT. It codes for CASSPGFNTQYF.

This clone was found once. The rearrangement joins TRBV4-2 to TRBJ1-4, with unresolved D. V gave up 0 bases and J gave up 7 bases, with 12 bases separating them. Germline CDR1 reads LGHNA; CDR2 reads YNFKEQ. The CDR3 totals 15 residues. This chain's CDR3 is CASSQDNTFSEKLFF. CDR3 DNA: TGTGCCAGCAGCCAAGACAATACCTTCAGTGAAAAACTGTTTTTT.

The rearrangement uses TRBV6-6 and TRBJ1-5, with a weak D call TRBD1 (5 bases). V was shortened by 2 bases and J by 13 bases, with 21 bases between the two germline ends. Germline CDR1 MNHNY, CDR2 SVGAGI (reference sequence). The CDR3 length is 15 residues. The DNA for the CDR3 is TGTGCCAGCAGTTACGCGAGGCCTTCAGGGTCCTTTCAGCATTTT. Its protein is CASSYARPSGSFQHF.

The genes are TRBV27 and TRBJ1-3; TRBD1 agrees at 10 bases. V was pared by 6 bases and J by 4 bases, with 6 bases of the junction left unmatched. Germline values: CDR1 MNHEY, CDR2 SMNVEV (reference sequence). The CDR3 length is 15 residues. This CDR3 is CASRPDRGAGNTIYF. The CDR3 DNA sequence: TGTGCCAGCAGGCCGGACAGGGGGGCGGGAAACACCATATATTTT.

The CDR3 is CASSWGSGFNYEQYF. The DNA for the CDR3 is TGTGCCAGCAGCTGGGGTTCGGGGTTCAACTACGAGCAGTACTTC. The gene calls are TRBV5-6 and TRBJ2-7, with D maybe TRBD2 (5 bases). V was trimmed by 3 bases and J by 3 bases, leaving 16 bases between them. CDR1 and CDR2 from the germline V gene are SGHDT and YYEEEE. The CDR3 runs 15 residues.

This chain uses TRBV5-6 with TRBJ2-7, with TRBD2 as a possible D gene (5 bases). The V gene lost 0 bases and the J gene lost 6 bases, with 10 bases spanning the gap. Germline CDR1 is SGHDT and CDR2 is YYEEEE. The length of the CDR3 is 13 residues. This CDR3 reads CASSLAAAGEQYF. The DNA for the CDR3 is TGTGCCAGCAGCTTGGCCGCGGCGGGCGAGCAGTACTTC. Filled out from reference TRBV5-6 and TRBJ2-7, the complete variable domain reads DAGVTQSPTHLIKTRGQQVTLRCSPKSGHDTVSWYQQALGQGPQFIFQYYEEEERQRGNFPDRFSGHQFPNYSSELNVNALLLGDSALYLCASSLAAAGEQYFGPGTRLTVT.

The V call is TRBV19, the J call TRBJ1-5; TRBD1 matches at 10 bases. Germline CDR1 is LNHDA and CDR2 is SQIVND (reference sequence). V was pared by 6 bases and J by 4 bases, with 6 bases of the junction left unmatched. The CDR3 totals 15 residues. In DNA, the CDR3 is TGTGCCAGTAGCACCGGGACAGGGGTTAATCAGCCCCAGCATTTT. Amino acid sequence: CASSTGTGVNQPQHF.

The chain links TRBV5-4 to TRBJ2-7; 9 positions match TRBD1. The CDR3 totals 15 residues. After removal of 4 bases from V and 2 bases from J, the junction contained 7 bases not matched to a gene. From germline, CDR1 is SGHNT and CDR2 YYREEE (reference sequence). The chain's CDR3 is CASSTAGQGTYEQYF. CDR3 in DNA: TGTGCCAGCAGCACCGCGGGACAGGGTACCTACGAGCAGTACTTC. The full variable domain, with the rest looked up from reference TRBV5-4 and TRBJ2-7, is ETGVTQSPTHLIKTRGQQVTLRCSSQSGHNTVSWYQQALGQGPQFIFQYYREEENGRGNFPPRFSGLQFPNYSSELNVNALELDDSALYLCASSTAGQGTYEQYFGPGTRLTVT.

V usage is TRBV5-4 and J usage is TRBJ2-3; D may be TRBD2 (6 bases). V was clipped by 2 bases and J by 5 bases, with 12 bases between them. The CDR3 loop spans 14 amino acids. CDR1 and CDR2 from the germline V gene are SGHNT and YYREEE (reference sequence). CDR3: CASSFWGDEDTQYF. For the CDR3, the DNA is TGTGCCAGCAGCTTTTGGGGGGATGAAGATACGCAGTATTTT.

This clone was counted once. V gene TRBV2 combines with J gene TRBJ2-2; TRBD2 might be the D (6 bases). Germline CDR1 SNHLY, CDR2 FYNNEI. V was cut by 7 bases and J by 5 bases, with 17 bases left in between. The CDR3 sequence is 15 residues long. The CDR3 DNA reads as TGTGCCAGCACAACTGGGCGGGAAGGGACCGGGGAGCTGTTTTTT. It encodes CASTTGREGTGELFF.

The V gene is TRBV5-6, the J gene TRBJ2-7; 9 nucleotides line up with TRBD1. Germline CDR1 and CDR2: SGHDT and YYEEEE. After removal of 2 bases from V and 4 bases from J, the junction contained 4 bases not matched to a gene. The CDR3 is 14 residues long. This CDR3 is CASSFWGQGYEQYF. The CDR3 bases are TGTGCCAGCAGCTTTTGGGGACAGGGTTACGAGCAGTACTTC.

The rearrangement links TRBV12-5 to TRBJ1-1; D is unresolved. Trimming took 4 bases from V and 8 from J, leaving 14 bases between them. CDR3 length equals 13 residues. CDR1 LGHNT and CDR2 FRNRAP come from the germline V gene. CDR3 in DNA: TGTGCTAGTGGTTCATCACTCAACTCAGAAGCTTTCTTT. Amino acid sequence: CASGSSLNSEAFF.

The chain links TRBV4-3 to TRBJ1-1; D is undetermined. Trimming cost V 0 bases and J 3 bases, with 8 bases left between them. This CDR3 comprises 14 residues. Germline V gene lookup returns CDR1 LGHNA and CDR2 YSLEER. CDR3 region: CASSQDSGDTEAFF. The DNA of the CDR3 is TGCGCCAGCAGCCAAGATAGCGGGGACACTGAAGCTTTCTTT.

The chain uses TRBV9 and TRBJ1-4; D is unresolved. V lost 5 bases and J 7 bases, leaving 15 bases between the germline ends. Germline V gene lookup returns CDR1 SGDLS and CDR2 YYNGEE. The CDR3 has 14 residues. The CDR3 sequence is CASSFGGGSEKLFF. The CDR3 region has the DNA TGTGCCAGCAGTTTCGGAGGTGGGAGTGAAAAACTGTTTTTT.

The chain couples TRBV5-6 to TRBJ2-3; a weak D match, TRBD2 (5 bases). CDR1 is SGHDT and CDR2 is YYEEEE in the germline V gene. The CDR3 runs 15 residues. The V end lost 3 bases, the J end lost 2 bases, and 13 bases lay between the germline ends. The DNA for the CDR3 is TGTGCCAGCAGCTACGGACTGGCCCCCACAGATACGCAGTATTTT. Its protein product is CASSYGLAPTDTQYF.

The gene calls are TRBV6-5 and TRBJ1-5; D gene ambiguous. Trimming took off 6 bases at V and 3 bases at J, with 12 bases between the two ends. This CDR3 comprises 14 residues. The germline gives CDR1 MNHEY, CDR2 SVGAGI. Here the CDR3 reads CASSRGAYNQPQHF. The CDR3 coding sequence is TGTGCCAGCAGCCGGGGAGCTTACAATCAGCCCCAGCATTTT.

V and J are TRBV7-3 and TRBJ2-2; TRBD2 matches at 13 bases. The CDR3 length is 17 residues. Germline V gene lookup returns CDR1 SGHTA and CDR2 FQGTGA. V shed 5 bases, J shed 6 bases, and the junction held 9 bases outside the gene matches. CDR3 region: CASSPMGLAGRSGELFF. CDR3 sequence (DNA): TGTGCCAGCAGCCCGATGGGACTAGCGGGGAGGTCCGGGGAGCTGTTTTTT.

This clone came up once. This chain uses TRBV7-9 with TRBJ2-5; possible D gene TRBD2, 6 bases. Germline CDR1 and CDR2: SEHNR and FQNEAQ (reference sequence). Trimming removed 5 bases from V and 11 bases from J, with 21 bases in between. The CDR3 runs to 14 residues. CDR3 protein: CASSGTGLLPGQYF. In DNA form, the CDR3 reads TGTGCCAGCAGCGGAACGGGACTTCTGCCCGGGCAGTACTTC. Based on the CDR3 plus reference TRBV7-9 and TRBJ2-5, the full variable domain is DTGVSQNPRHKITKRGQNVTFRCDPISEHNRLYWYRQTLGQGPEFLTYFQNEAQLEKSRLLSDRFSAERPKGSFSTLEIQRTEQGDSAMYLCASSGTGLLPGQYFGPGTRLLVL.

The genes are TRBV27 and TRBJ2-1; D remains ambiguous. CDR3 length: 14 residues. Per the germline V gene, CDR1 is MNHEY and CDR2 is SMNVEV (reference sequence). V lost 6 bases and J lost 4, with 13 bases in between. Here the CDR3 reads CASSLAQVYNEQFF. The CDR3 nucleotides are TGTGCCAGCAGCCTTGCCCAGGTTTACAATGAGCAGTTCTTC.

The DNA for the CDR3 is TGTGCCTGGAGTGTACGGGGCTATGGCTACACCTTC. This encodes CAWSVRGYGYTF. The chain joins TRBV30 to TRBJ1-2; D is uncertain. Per germline, CDR1 GTSNPN and CDR2 SVGIG (reference sequence). V lost 0 bases to trimming and J lost 4 bases, with 6 bases between them. This CDR3 contains 12 residues.

The CDR3 DNA is TGTGCCAGCAGTTCGGTTCAGCCCCAGCATTTT. Protein sequence: CASSSVQPQHF. This sequence joins TRBV21-1 and TRBJ1-5. TRBV21-1 constitutes a pseudogene. This CDR3 spans 11 amino acids.